This T cell receptor beta chain was profiled in a study of T-cell memory formation after mild COVID-19. Whole-study findings and limits: Day 15 to 85 contracting clones showed balanced CD4/CD8; later expanders leaned CD4+. Detection of some responders pre-infection suggested pre-existing cross-reactive memory T cells participated. Whether second-wave clones peaking at day 37 were SARS-CoV-2 specific went unconfirmed.

TCRdb fed the 5' RACE reads into MiXCR, producing one record per CDR3 protein. The data contain some 200,000 distinct CDR3 sequences, just over 9.5% of them singletons. This clonotype was seen at least ten times. No antigen is known for it. V lost 2 bases and J lost 2; bases outside the gene matches: 1. CDR3 length: 15 amino acids. The sequence came from a man aged 18 to 30 who had mild COVID-19 (a few samples of this study predate the infection). Cell type and time point are not known. This sequence joins TRBV12-3 or TRBV12-4 and TRBJ1-4; TRBD1 aligns across 8 bases. The sample comprised PBMCs or a T cell subset sorted from them (not recorded which). In nucleotides, the CDR3 is TGTGCCAGCAGTTTACAGGGGGCTACTAATGAAAAACTGTTTTTT. Encoded protein: CASSLQGATNEKLFF.